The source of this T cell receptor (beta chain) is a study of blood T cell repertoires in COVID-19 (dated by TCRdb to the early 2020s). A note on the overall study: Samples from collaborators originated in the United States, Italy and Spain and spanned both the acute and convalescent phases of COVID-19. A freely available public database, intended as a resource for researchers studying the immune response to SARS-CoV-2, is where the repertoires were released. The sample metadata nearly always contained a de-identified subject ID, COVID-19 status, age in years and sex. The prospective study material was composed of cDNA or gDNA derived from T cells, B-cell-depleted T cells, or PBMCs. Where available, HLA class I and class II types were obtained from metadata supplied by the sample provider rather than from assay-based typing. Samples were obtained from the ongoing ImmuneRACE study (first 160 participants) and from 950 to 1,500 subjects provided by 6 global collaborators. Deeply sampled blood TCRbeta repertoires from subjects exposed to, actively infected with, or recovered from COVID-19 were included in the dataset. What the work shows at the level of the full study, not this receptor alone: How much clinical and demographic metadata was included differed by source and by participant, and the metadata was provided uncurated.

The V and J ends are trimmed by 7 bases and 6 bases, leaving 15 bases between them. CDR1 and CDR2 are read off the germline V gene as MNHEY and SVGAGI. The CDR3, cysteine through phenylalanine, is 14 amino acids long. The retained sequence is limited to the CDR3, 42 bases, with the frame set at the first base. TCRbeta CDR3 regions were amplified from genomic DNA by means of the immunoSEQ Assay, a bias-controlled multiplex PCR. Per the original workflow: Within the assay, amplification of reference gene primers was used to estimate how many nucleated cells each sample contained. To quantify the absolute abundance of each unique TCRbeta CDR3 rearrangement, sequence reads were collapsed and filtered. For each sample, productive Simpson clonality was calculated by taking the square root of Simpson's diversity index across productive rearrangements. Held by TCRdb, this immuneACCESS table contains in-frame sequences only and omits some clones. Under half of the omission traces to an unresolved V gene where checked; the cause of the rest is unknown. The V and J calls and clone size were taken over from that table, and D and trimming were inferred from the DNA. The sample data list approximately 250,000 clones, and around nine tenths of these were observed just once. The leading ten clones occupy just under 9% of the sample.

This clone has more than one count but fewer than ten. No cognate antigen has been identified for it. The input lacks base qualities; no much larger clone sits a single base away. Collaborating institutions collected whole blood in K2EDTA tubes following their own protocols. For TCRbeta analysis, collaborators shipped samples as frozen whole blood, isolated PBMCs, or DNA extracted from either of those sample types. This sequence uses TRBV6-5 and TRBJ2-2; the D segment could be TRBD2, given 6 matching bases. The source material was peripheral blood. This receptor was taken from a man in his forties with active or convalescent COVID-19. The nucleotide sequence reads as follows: TGTGCCAGCATCTCATCGGGGGTCCCCGGGGAGCTGTTTTTT. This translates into CASISSGVPGELFF.